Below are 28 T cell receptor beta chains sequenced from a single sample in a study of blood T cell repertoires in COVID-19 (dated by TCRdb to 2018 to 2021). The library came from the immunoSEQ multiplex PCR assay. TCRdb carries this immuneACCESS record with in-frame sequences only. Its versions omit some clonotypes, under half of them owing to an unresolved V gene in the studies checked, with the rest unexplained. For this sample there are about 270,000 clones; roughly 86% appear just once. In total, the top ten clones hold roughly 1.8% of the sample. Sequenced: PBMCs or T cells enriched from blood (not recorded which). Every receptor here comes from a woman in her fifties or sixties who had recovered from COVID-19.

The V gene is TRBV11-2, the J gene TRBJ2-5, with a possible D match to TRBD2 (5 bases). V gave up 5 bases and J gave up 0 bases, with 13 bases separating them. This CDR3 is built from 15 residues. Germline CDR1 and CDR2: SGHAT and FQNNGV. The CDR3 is CASSLGPRDQETQYF. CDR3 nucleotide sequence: TGTGCCAGCAGCCTAGGACCGAGGGACCAAGAGACCCAGTACTTC.

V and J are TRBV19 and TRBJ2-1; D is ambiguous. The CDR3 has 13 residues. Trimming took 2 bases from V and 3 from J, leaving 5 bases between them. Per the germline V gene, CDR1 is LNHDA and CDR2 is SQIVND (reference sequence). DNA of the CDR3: TGTGCCAGTAGTATACGAGGCTACAATGAGCAGTTCTTC. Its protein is CASSIRGYNEQFF.

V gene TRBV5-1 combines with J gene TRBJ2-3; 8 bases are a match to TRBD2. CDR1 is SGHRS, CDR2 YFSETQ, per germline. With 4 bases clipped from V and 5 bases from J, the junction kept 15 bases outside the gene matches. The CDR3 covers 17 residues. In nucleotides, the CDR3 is TGCGCCAGCAGCGCTCGGGCTAGCGGGCAGAGGGTAGATACGCAGTATTTT. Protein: CASSARASGQRVDTQYF.

CDR3 DNA: TGCGCCAGCAGCTCTCAAGGGACAGGGGCCACCGGGGAGCTGTTTTTT. Residues: CASSSQGTGATGELFF. The J gene is TRBJ2-2, the V gene TRBV5-1, with TRBD1 matching 10 bases. There are 16 residues in the CDR3. Germline V CDR1 and CDR2: SGHRS, YFSETQ. With V trimmed by 3 bases and J by 4 bases, 6 bases remained unmatched.

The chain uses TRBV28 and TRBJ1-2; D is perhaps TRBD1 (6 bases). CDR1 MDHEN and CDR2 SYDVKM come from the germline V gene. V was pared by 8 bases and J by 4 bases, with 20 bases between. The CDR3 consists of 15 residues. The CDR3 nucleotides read TGTGCCAGCTCCCTTGGGAGTCCCAGGGGCTATGGCTACACCTTC. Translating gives CASSLGSPRGYGYTF.

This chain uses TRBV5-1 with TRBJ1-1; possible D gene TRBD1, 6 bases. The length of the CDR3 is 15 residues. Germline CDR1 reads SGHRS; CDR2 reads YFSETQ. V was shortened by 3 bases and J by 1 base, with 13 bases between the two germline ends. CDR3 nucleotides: TGCGCCAGCAGCTCAACGTCGGACAGGAACACTGAAGCTTTCTTT. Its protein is CASSSTSDRNTEAFF.

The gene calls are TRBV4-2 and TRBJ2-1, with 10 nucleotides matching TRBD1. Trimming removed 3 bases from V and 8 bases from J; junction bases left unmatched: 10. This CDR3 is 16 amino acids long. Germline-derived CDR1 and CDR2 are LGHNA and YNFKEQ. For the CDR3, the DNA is TGTGCCAGCAGCCAGGGGACAGGGGATCTAAGCGATGAGCAGTTCTTC. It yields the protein CASSQGTGDLSDEQFF.

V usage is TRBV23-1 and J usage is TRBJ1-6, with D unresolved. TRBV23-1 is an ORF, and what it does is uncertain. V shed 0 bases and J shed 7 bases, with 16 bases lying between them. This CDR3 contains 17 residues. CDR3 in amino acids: CASSQSGGDPCNSPLHF. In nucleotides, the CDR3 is TGCGCCAGCAGTCAATCAGGCGGGGATCCTTGCAATTCACCCCTCCACTTT.

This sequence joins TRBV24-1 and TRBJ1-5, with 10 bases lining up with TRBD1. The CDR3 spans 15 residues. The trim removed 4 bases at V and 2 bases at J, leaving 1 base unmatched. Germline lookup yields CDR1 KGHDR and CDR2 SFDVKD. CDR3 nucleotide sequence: TGTGCCACCAGTGACGGGACAGGGGGCAATCAGCCCCAGCATTTT. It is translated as CATSDGTGGNQPQHF.

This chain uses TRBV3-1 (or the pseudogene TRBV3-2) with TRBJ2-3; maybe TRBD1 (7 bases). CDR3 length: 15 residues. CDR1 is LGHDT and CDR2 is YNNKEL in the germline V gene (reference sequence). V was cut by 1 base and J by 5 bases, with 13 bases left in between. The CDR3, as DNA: TGTGCCAGCAGCCAAGGGGCAGGGGGGAGAGATACGCAGTATTTT. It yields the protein CASSQGAGGRDTQYF.

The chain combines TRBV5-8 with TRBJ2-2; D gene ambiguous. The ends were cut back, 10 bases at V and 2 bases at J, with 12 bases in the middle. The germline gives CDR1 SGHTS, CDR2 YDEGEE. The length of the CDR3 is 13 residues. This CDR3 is CAPTAGNTGELFF. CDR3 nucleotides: TGTGCCCCAACGGCAGGAAACACCGGGGAGCTGTTTTTT. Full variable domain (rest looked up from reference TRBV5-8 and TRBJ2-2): EAGVTQSPTHLIKTRGQQATLRCSPISGHTSVYWYQQALGLGLQFLLWYDEGEERNRGNFPPRFSGRQFPNYSSELNVNALELEDSALYLCAPTAGNTGELFFGEGSRLTVL.

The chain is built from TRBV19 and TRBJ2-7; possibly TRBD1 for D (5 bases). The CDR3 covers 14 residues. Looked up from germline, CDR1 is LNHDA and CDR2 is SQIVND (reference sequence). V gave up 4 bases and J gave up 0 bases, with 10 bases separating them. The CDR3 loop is CASSTTVSSYEQYF. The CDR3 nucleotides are TGTGCCAGTAGTACGACAGTGAGCTCCTACGAGCAGTACTTC.

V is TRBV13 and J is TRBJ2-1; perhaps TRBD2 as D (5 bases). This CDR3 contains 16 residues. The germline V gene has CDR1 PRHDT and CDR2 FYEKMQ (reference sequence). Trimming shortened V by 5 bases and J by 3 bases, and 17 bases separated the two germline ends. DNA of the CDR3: TGTGCCAGCAGCATACAAAAGAGGGCCCTCTACAATGAGCAGTTCTTC. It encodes CASSIQKRALYNEQFF. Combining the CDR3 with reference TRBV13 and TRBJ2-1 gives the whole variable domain AAGVIQSPRHLIKEKRETATLKCYPIPRHDTVYWYQQGPGQDPQFLISFYEKMQSDKGSIPDRFSAQQFSDYHSELNMSSLELGDSALYFCASSIQKRALYNEQFFGPGTRLTVL.

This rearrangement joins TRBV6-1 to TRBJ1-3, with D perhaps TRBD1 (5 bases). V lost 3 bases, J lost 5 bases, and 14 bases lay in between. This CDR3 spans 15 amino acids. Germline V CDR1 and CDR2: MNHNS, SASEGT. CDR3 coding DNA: TGTGCCAGCAGTGACGACAGACTTGGGAGAAACACCATATATTTT. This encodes CASSDDRLGRNTIYF.

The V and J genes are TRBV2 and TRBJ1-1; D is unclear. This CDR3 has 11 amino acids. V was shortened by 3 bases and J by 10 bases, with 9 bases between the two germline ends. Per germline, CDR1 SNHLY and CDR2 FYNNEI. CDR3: CASSDGRGAFF. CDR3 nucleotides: TGTGCCAGCAGTGACGGGCGGGGAGCTTTCTTT.

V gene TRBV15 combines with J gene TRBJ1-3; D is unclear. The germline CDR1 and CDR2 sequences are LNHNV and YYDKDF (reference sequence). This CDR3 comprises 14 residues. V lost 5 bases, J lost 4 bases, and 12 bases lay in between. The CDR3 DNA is TGTGCCACCAGCGCCTGGAGCGGGGGAAACACCATATATTTT. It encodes CATSAWSGGNTIYF.

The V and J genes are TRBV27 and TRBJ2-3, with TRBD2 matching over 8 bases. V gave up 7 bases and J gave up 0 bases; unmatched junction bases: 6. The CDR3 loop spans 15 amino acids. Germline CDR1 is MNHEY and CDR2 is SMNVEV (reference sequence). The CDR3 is CASTQRGRSTDTQYF. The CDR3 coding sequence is TGTGCCAGCACCCAGCGGGGGCGTAGCACAGATACGCAGTATTTT.

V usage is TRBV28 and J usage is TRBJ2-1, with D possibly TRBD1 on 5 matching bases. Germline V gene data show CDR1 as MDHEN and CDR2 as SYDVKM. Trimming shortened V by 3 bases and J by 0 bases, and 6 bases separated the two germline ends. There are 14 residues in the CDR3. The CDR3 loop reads CASSFDSSYNEQFF. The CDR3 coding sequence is TGTGCCAGCAGTTTTGACAGCTCCTACAATGAGCAGTTCTTC.

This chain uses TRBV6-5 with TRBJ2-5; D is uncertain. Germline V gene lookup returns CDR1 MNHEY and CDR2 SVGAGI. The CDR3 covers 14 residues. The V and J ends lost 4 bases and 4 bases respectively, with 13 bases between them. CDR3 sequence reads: CASSSSSISETQYF. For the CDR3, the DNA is TGTGCCAGCAGTTCTAGTAGCATCTCAGAGACCCAGTACTTC.

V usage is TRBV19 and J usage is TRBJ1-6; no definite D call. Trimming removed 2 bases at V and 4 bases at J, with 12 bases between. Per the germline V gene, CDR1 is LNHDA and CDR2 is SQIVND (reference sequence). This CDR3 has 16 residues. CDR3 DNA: TGTGCCAGTAGTATATCCGGGTCGCATTATAATTCACCCCTCCACTTT. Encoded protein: CASSISGSHYNSPLHF.

The CDR3: CATQRDGEQFF. DNA of the CDR3: TGTGCCACCCAGCGGGATGGGGAGCAGTTCTTC. The V and J genes are TRBV24-1 and TRBJ2-1; TRBD2 matches 7 bases. V shed 9 bases, J shed 10 bases, and the junction held 5 bases outside the gene matches. The CDR3 spans 11 residues. The germline V gene has CDR1 KGHDR and CDR2 SFDVKD.

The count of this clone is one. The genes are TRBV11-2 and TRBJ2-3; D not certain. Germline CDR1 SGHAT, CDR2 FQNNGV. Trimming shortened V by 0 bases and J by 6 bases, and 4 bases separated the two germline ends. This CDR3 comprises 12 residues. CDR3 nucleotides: TGTGCCAGCAGCTTAGATCTTGATACGCAGTATTTT. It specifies CASSLDLDTQYF.

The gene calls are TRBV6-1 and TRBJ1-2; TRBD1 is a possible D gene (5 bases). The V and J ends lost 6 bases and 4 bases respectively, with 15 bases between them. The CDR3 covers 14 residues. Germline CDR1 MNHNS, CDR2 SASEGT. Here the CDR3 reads CASSRDSGRYGYTF. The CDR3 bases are TGTGCCAGCAGCCGCGACTCAGGGCGCTATGGCTACACCTTC.

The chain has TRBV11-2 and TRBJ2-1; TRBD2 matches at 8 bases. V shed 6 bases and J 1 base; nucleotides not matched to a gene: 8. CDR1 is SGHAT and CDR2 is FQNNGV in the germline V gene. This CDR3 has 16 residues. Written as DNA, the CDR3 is TGTGCCAGCAGACCCCCGGGACTAGGTTCCTACAATGAGCAGTTCTTC. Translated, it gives CASRPPGLGSYNEQFF. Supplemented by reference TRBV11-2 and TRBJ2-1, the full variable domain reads EAGVAQSPRYKIIEKRQSVAFWCNPISGHATLYWYQQILGQGPKLLIQFQNNGVVDDSQLPKDRFSAERLKGVDSTLKIQPAKLEDSAVYLCASRPPGLGSYNEQFFGPGTRLTVL.

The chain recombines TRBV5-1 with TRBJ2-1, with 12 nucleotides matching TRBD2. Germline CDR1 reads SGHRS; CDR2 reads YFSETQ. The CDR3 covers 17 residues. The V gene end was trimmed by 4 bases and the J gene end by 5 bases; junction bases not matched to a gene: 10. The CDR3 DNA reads TGCGCCAGCAGCCAAGGACTAGCGGGAAACTTGAACAATGAGCAGTTCTTC. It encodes CASSQGLAGNLNNEQFF.

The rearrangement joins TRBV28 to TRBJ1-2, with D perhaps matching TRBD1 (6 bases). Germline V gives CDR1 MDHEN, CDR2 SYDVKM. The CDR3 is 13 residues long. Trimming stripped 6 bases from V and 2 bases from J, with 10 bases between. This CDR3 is CASRQTGNYGYTF. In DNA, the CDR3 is TGTGCCAGCAGGCAGACAGGAAACTATGGCTACACCTTC.

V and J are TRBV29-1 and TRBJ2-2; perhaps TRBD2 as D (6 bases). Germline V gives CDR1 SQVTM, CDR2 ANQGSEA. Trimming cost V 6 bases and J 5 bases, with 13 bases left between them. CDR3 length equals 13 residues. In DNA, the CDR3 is TGCAGCGTGCCGACTAGGGGAACCGGGGAGCTGTTTTTT. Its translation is CSVPTRGTGELFF.

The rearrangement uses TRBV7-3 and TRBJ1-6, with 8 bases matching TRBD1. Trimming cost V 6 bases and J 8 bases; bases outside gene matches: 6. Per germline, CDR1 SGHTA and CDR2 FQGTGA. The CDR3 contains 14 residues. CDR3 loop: CASSWTGRDSPLHF. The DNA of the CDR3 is TGTGCCAGCAGTTGGACAGGGAGGGATTCACCCCTCCACTTT.